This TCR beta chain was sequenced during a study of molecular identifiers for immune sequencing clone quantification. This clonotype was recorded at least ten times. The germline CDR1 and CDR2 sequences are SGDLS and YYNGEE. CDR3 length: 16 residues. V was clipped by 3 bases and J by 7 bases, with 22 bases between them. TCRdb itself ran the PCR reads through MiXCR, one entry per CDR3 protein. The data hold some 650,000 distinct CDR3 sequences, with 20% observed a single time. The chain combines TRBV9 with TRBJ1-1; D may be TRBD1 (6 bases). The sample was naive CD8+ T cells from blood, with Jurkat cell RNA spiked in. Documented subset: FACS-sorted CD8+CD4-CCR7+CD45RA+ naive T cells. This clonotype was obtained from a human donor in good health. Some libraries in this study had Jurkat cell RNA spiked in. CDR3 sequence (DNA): TGTGCCAGCAGCGAGGGGCGAGGGGGTGGGATGGGTGAAGCTTTCTTT. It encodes CASSEGRGGGMGEAFF.